Below, 2 T cell receptor beta chains from the same sample are listed, as sequenced in a study of T-cell reconstitution after alpha-beta-depleted transplantation in children. TCRbeta library preparation incorporated unique molecular identifiers. TCRdb re-analysed the PCR reads in MiXCR, keeping a single row per CDR3 protein. The sample consists of about 15,000 distinct CDR3 sequences, roughly 5.3% of them appearing once. This specimen consisted of PBMCs, obtained before TCRalphabeta/CD19-depleted stem cell transplant. Every receptor here comes from a boy aged 5-17 years with acute lymphoblastic leukemia, due to receive a stem cell transplant.

This clonotype was recorded at least ten times. This chain uses TRBV20-1 with TRBJ2-7; 11 bases fit TRBD2. Per the germline V gene, CDR1 is DFQATT and CDR2 is SNEGSKA (reference sequence). CDR3 length equals 14 residues. J was trimmed by 4 bases and V by 2 bases; bases with no gene match: 4. This CDR3 is CSARTSGRAYEQYF. In nucleotides, the CDR3 is TGCAGTGCTAGAACTAGCGGGAGAGCTTACGAGCAGTACTTC.

This clonotype showed up many times. The DNA for the CDR3 is TGTGCCAGCAGCTTAGGGGCGGCGGACGAAACCTACGAGCAGTACTTC. Protein sequence: CASSLGAADETYEQYF. The chain carries TRBV7-8 and TRBJ2-7, with D unclear. Trimming left V 1 base short and J 2 bases short, with 15 bases between. This CDR3 region has 16 residues. CDR1 is SGHVS and CDR2 is FQNEAQ in the germline V gene.